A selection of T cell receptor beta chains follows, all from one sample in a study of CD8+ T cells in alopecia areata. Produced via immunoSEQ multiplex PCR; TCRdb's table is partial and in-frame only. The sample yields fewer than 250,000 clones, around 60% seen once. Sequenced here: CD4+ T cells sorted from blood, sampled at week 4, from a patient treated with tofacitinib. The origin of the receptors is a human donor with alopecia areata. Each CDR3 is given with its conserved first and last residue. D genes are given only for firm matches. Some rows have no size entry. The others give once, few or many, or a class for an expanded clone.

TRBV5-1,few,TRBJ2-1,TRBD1,CASSLGQGADEQFF,TGCGCCAGCAGCTTGGGACAGGGGGCCGATGAGCAGTTCTTC
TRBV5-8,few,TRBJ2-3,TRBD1,CASSMRGLGTDTQYF,TGTGCCAGCAGCATGAGGGGGCTCGGGACAGATACGCAGTATTTT
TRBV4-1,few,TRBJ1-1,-,CASSQDLGTNTEAFF,TGCGCCAGCAGCCAAGATCTCGGGACTAACACTGAAGCTTTCTTT
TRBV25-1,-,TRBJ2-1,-,CASSESRGLSYNEQFF,TGTGCCAGCAGTGAATCGCGGGGTTTATCCTACAATGAGCAGTTCTTC
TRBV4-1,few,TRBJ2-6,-,CASSQDSTVSGANVLTF,TGCGCCAGCAGCCAAGATTCGACCGTCTCTGGGGCCAACGTCCTGACTTTC
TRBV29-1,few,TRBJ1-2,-,CSVEVRTEWSYTF,TGCAGCGTTGAAGTTAGGACTGAATGGAGCTACACCTTC
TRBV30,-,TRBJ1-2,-,CAWSVSQRGGYTF,TGTGCCTGGAGTGTCTCACAACGGGGTGGCTACACCTTC
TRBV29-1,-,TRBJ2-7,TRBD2,CSVEDLTSGSSEQYF,TGCAGCGTTGAAGATCTCACTAGCGGGAGTTCCGAGCAGTACTTC
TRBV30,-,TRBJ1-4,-,CAWDLDGINEKLFF,TGTGCCTGGGACCTCGACGGGATTAATGAAAAACTGTTTTTT
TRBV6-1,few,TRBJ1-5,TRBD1,CASSEAAGTGISNQPQHF,TGTGCCAGCAGTGAAGCGGCCGGGACAGGGATTAGCAATCAGCCCCAGCATTTT
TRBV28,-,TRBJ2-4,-,CASTSHHPLAKNIQYF,TGTGCCAGCACCTCACATCATCCGTTAGCCAAAAACATTCAGTACTTC
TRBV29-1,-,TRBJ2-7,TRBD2,CSASVGLAGGYEQYF,TGCAGCGCTAGCGTGGGACTAGCGGGAGGCTACGAGCAGTACTTC
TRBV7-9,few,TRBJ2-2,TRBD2,CASSAGRDTGELFF,TGTGCCAGCAGCGCAGGGAGGGACACCGGGGAGCTGTTTTTT
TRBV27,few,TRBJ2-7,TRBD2,CASSFRTSPSPYEQYF,TGTGCCAGCAGTTTCCGGACTAGTCCATCTCCCTACGAGCAGTACTTC
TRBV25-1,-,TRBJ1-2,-,CASRETGKWGGYTF,TGTGCCAGCAGGGAAACAGGGAAGTGGGGGGGCTACACCTTC
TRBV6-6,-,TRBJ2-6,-,CASIWSSGANVLTF,TGTGCCAGCATTTGGAGCTCTGGGGCCAACGTCCTGACTTTC
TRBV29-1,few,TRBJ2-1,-,CSVEVIARYNEQFF,TGCAGCGTTGAAGTTATTGCCAGATACAATGAGCAGTTCTTC
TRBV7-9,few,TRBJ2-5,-,CASSLAMGVQADGTQYF,TGTGCCAGCAGCTTAGCGATGGGAGTTCAGGCAGACGGAACCCAGTACTTC
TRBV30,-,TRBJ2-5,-,CAWSGDYQETQYF,TGTGCCTGGAGTGGGGACTACCAAGAGACCCAGTACTTC
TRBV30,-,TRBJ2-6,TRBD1,CATDRGRLSGANVLTF,TGTGCCACCGACAGGGGGCGGTTATCTGGGGCCAACGTCCTGACTTTC
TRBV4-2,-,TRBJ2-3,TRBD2,CASSPTGLAVWGTDTQYF,TGTGCCAGCAGCCCAACCGGACTAGCTGTTTGGGGCACAGATACGCAGTATTTT
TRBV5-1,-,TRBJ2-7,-,CASSTPGGEQYF,TGCGCCAGCAGCACGCCGGGCGGCGAGCAGTACTTC
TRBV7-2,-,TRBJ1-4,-,CASSSLGTTNEKLFF,TGTGCCAGCAGCTCCTTGGGGACGACTAATGAAAAACTGTTTTTT
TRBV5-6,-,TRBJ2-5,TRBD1,CASSLAGTGGMETQYF,TGTGCCAGCAGCCTCGCCGGGACAGGGGGTATGGAGACCCAGTACTTC
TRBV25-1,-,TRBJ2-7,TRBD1,CASTGTGGSYEQYF,TGTGCCAGCACAGGGACAGGGGGGTCCTACGAGCAGTACTTC
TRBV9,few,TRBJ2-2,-,CASSSIPGRTLGGTGELFF,TGTGCCAGCAGCTCGATACCGGGACGTACCTTGGGTGGCACCGGGGAGCTGTTTTTT
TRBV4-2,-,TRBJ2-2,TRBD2,CASSTKGAAGGNTGELFF,TGTGCCAGCAGTACCAAAGGCGCGGCGGGAGGGAACACCGGGGAGCTGTTTTTT
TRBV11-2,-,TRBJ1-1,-,CASSLTRDTEAFF,TGTGCCAGCAGCTTGACAAGGGACACTGAAGCTTTCTTT